The subject of this entry is one T cell receptor beta chain. The source of the sample is a study of blood T cell repertoires in COVID-19. Study-level background: In each case, the material was cDNA or gDNA derived from T cells, B-cell-depleted T cells, or PBMCs.

V gave up 2 bases and J gave up 8 bases; unmatched junction bases: 2. The CDR3 runs to 13 residues. Germline lookup yields CDR1 LGHDT and CDR2 YNNKEL (reference sequence). This table comes from immunoSEQ multiplex PCR, and its TCRdb copy is limited to in-frame clones, with some not included. The sample lists 80,000 to 100,000 clones; more than 90% were seen once. The TCR was taken from a human donor with active COVID-19. The donor label of this sample is uncertain. The sample consisted of peripheral blood. The chain combines TRBV3-1 (or the pseudogene TRBV3-2) with TRBJ2-2; 7 bases match TRBD2. The CDR3 loop reads CASSQPGGGELFF. The CDR3 DNA reads TGTGCCAGCAGCCAACCGGGGGGAGGGGAGCTGTTTTTT.